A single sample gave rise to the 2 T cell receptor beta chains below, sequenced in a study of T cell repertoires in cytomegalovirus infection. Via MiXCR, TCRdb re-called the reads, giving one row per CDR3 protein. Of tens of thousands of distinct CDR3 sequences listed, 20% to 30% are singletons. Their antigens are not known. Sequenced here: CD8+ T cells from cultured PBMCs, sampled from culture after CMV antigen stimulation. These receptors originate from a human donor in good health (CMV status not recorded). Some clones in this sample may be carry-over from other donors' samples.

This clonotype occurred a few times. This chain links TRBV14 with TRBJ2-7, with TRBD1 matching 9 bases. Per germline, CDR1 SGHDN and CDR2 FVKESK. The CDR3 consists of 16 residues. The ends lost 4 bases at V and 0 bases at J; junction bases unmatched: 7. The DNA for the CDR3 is TGTGCCAGCAGCCCGCCTTTGGGACAGGGCTCCTACGAGCAGTACTTC. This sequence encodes CASSPPLGQGSYEQYF. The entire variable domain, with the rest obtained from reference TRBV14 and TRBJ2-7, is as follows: EAGVTQFPSHSVIEKGQTVTLRCDPISGHDNLYWYRRVMGKEIKFLLHFVKESKQDESGMPNNRFLAERTGGTYSTLKVQPAELEDSGVYFCASSPPLGQGSYEQYFGPGTRLTVT.

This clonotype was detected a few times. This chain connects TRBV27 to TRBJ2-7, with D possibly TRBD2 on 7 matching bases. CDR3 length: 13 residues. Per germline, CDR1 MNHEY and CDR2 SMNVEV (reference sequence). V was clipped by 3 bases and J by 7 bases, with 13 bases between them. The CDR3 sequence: CASSFRGAREQYF. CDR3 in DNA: TGTGCCAGCAGTTTCCGGGGGGCTCGGGAGCAGTACTTC.